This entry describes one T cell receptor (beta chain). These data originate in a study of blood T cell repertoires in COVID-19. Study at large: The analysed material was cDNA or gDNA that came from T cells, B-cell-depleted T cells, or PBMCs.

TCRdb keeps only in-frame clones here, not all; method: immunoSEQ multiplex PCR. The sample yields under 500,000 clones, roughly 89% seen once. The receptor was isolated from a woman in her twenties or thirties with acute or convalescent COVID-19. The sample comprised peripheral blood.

DNA of the CDR3: TGTGCCAGTAATGACCTGCGGTCTCAACCGGATGAGCAGTTCTTC. This codes for CASNDLRSQPDEQFF. The J gene is TRBJ2-1, the V gene TRBV19; D gene ambiguous. The CDR3 is 15 amino acids. Germline CDR1 is LNHDA and CDR2 is SQIVND (reference sequence). V was pared by 7 bases and J by 8 bases, with 21 bases between.